Included here is one TCR beta chain sequence, with context. Which antigen it targets is not known. One base away there is no much larger clone; base qualities are not given. The data are from a study of shared clonotypes between healthy human individuals (TCRdb year 2020). With regard to the full study: The cohort included a few men and a couple of women between 18 and 49 years of age. To estimate repertoire size and how much clonotype sharing occurs between individuals, the study deeply sequenced the blood TCR repertoires of roughly 5 healthy adults. Per donor, leukapheresis produced somewhere between about 0.85 and 9.5 billion PBMCs. Different laboratories and diverse techniques were used to prepare libraries and sequence TCR repertoires, to increase sequencing depth and limit assay-specific biases. For each donor, CD4 naive and CD4 memory were each run on three plates, CD8 naive on two plates, and CD8 memory on one plate.

The CDR3, cysteine through phenylalanine, is 15 amino acids long. Kept here is only the CDR3 DNA, which spans 45 bases and is read in frame from base 1. V trim: 5 bases; J trim: 0 bases; unmatched bases: 3. CDR1 and CDR2 (SGHVS, FNYEAQ) derive from the germline V gene. Beyond this particular receptor, the publication reports: Pairwise subsampling led to the expectation that sequencing depth would affect the degree of clonotype sharing among donors. Only blood was sampled, and tissue TCR repertoires likely differ from those in blood. Because the study included a small number of donors, the genetic and exposure-history diversity represented was limited. Compared with non-shared clonotypes, the clonotypes found in all four sorted-subset donors had higher generation probabilities. Naive subsets generally had larger estimated clonotype richness than memory subsets. Rarefaction of sorted-subset datasets indicated incomplete sequencing despite the large sequencing depth. Sharing across a few donors was observed for approximately 5% of naive CD4, 3.5% of naive CD8, over 2% of memory CD4, and roughly 0.4% of memory CD8 clonotypes.

Using the deep immunoSEQ assay, multiplex PCR amplified TCR CDR3 regions from genomic DNA. Genomic DNA extracted from each cell subset was distributed evenly over all wells of several immunoSEQ 96-well plates, and each plate served as one replicate. For sorted subsets, approximately 210 ng genomic DNA, equal to approximately 30,000 T cell genomes, was loaded into each replicate PCR. The purified libraries were quantified using a Qubit 3.0 fluorometer, sized with a Bioanalyzer 2100, and then quantified again using the KAPA Library Quantification kit. Every immunoSEQ 96-well plate was sequenced on a separate single-read 150-cycle Illumina NextSeq 550 flow cell. The original methods were these. Because the immunoSEQ output held only junctional sequences and lacked quality scores, the filtering could not match the filtering applied to full-length reads. Sequences were annotated with PyIR, a Python wrapper for IgBLAST v1.9, using IMGT germline references to assign V/J genes and CDR3. Reads with weak V/J assignments (E-value above 1e-6), missing CDR3, stop codons, out-of-frame junctions, or ambiguous translated residues were removed. V3J clonotypes were defined as sequences sharing an identical inferred V gene, J gene, and CDR3 amino acid sequence. Percentage overlap between repertoires was calculated by dividing the number of shared unique clonotypes by the size of the smaller repertoire. Richness of each repertoire was evaluated using RTK rarefaction, the Chao1 estimator, and Recon v2.1 estimates of unobserved clonotypes. OLGA was used to compute generation probabilities for all TCRbeta clonotypes that the gDNA method yielded from a few donors. The clones in this table, taken by TCRdb from immuneACCESS, are in-frame only. Not every clone is retained; where verified, under half of the shortfall comes from an unresolved V gene, and the cause of the rest is unknown. V and J calls and clone size follow that table, whereas D and trimming were derived from the DNA. This sample has hundreds of thousands of clones in its table, and about 92% of those were observed once. Nearly 25% of the sample is in the top ten clones.

CD8 naive samples consisted of CD45RO-negative cells that were positively selected for CCR7, yielding a CD45RA+CCR7+ population without TemRA cells. The donors were healthy, HIV-negative adults with no recently reported acute infections or vaccinations. Every donor was a Caucasian adult residing in Nashville, Tennessee, USA. Blood was collected by leukapheresis, and PBMCs were isolated by Ficoll-Histopaque density gradient centrifugation and then cryopreserved in liquid nitrogen vapor phase. Analytical flow cytometry was used to check the purity and quantity of each magnetically sorted T cell population. Each sorted fraction had its genomic DNA isolated and then quantified by UV absorbance on a Nanodrop 2000c.

Sequenced: naive CD8+ T cells sorted from blood. What this sample's cell subset or site label stands for: CD45RA+CCR7+. This TCR derives from a young man in good health. This chain is built from TRBV7-6 and TRBJ1-1; the central 10 bases match TRBD1. CDR3 sequence: CASSTGQGLNTEAFF. The bases are TGTGCCAGCAGCACGGGACAGGGGTTGAACACTGAAGCTTTCTTT.